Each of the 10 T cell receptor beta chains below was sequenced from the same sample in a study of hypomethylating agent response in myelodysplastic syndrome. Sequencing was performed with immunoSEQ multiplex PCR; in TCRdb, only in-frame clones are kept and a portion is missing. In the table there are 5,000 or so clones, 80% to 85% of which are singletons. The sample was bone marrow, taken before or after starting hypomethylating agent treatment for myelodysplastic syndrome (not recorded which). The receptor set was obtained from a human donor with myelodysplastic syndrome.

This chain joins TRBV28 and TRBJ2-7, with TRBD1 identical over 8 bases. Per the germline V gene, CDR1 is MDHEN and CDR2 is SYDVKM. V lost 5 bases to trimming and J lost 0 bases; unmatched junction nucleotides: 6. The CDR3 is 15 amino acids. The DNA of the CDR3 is TGTGCCAGCAGTCATAACAGGGGGTTCTCCTACGAGCAGTACTTC. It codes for CASSHNRGFSYEQYF.

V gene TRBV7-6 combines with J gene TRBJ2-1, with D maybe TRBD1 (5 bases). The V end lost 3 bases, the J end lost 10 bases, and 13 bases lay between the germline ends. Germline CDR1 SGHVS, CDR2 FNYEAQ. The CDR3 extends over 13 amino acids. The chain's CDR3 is CASSLDITGEQFF. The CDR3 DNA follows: TGTGCCAGCAGCTTGGACATTACGGGCGAGCAGTTCTTC. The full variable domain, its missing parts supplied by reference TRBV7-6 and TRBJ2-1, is GAGVSQSPRYKVTKRGQDVALRCDPISGHVSLYWYRQALGQGPEFLTYFNYEAQQDKSGLPNDRFSAERPEGSISTLTIQRTEQRDSAMYRCASSLDITGEQFFGPGTRLTVL.

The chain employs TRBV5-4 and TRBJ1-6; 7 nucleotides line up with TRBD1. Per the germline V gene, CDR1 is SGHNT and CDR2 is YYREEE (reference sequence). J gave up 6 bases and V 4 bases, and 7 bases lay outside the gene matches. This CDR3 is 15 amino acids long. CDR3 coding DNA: TGTGCCAGCAGCGGACCGGGACAGAGTAATTCACCCCTCCACTTT. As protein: CASSGPGQSNSPLHF.

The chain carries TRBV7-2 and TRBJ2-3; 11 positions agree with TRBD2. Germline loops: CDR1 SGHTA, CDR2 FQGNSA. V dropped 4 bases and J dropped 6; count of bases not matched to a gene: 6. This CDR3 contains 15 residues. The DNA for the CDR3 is TGTGCCAGCAGCTCTCGGTTAGCGGGGGGGGATACGCAGTATTTT. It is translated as CASSSRLAGGDTQYF. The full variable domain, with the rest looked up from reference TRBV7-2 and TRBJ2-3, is GAGVSQSPSNKVTEKGKDVELRCDPISGHTALYWYRQSLGQGLEFLIYFQGNSAPDKSGLPSDRFSAERTGGSVSTLTIQRTQQEDSAVYLCASSSRLAGGDTQYFGPGTRLTVL.

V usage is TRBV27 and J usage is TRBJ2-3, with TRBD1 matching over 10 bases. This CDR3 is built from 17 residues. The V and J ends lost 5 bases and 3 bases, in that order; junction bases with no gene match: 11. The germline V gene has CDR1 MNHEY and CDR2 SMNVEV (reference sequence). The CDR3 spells CASSTRQGAGGTDTQYF. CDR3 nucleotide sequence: TGTGCCAGCAGTACCCGACAGGGGGCAGGTGGGACAGATACGCAGTATTTT.

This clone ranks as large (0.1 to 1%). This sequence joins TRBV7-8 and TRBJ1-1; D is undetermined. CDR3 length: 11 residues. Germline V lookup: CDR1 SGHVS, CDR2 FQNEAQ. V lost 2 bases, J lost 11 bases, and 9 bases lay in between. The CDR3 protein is CASSLWSSAFF. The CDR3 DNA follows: TGTGCCAGCAGCTTATGGTCCTCGGCTTTCTTT.

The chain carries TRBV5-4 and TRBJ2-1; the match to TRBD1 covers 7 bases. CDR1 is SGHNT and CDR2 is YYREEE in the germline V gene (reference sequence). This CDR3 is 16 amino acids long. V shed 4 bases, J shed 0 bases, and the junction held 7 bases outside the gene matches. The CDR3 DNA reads TGTGCCAGCAGCCTCCGAACAGGGGCCTCCTACAATGAGCAGTTCTTC. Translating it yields CASSLRTGASYNEQFF.

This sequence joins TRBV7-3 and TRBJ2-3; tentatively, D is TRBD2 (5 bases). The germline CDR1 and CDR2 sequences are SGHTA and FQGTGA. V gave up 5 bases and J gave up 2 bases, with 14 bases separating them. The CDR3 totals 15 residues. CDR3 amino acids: CASSVSGFSTDTQYF. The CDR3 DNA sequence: TGTGCCAGCAGCGTCAGCGGTTTTTCCACAGATACGCAGTATTTT.

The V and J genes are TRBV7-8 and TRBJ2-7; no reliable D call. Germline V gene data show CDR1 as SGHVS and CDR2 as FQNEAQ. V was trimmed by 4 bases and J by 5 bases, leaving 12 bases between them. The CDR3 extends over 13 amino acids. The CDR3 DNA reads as TGTGCCAGCAGCTCCGCGCCGGCAGACGAGCAGTACTTC. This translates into CASSSAPADEQYF.

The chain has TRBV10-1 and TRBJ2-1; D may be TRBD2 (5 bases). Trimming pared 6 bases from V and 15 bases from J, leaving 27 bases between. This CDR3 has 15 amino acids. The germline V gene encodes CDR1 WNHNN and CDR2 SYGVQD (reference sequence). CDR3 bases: TGCGCCAGCAGAGCCGTATTTTCAGGACGAAAGGAGGCGTTCTTC. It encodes CASRAVFSGRKEAFF.